A selection of T cell receptor beta chains follows, all from one sample in a study of coeliac disease. Method: immunoSEQ multiplex PCR; TCRdb's copy keeps in-frame clones and lacks some. Of over a thousand clones in the sample, 50% to 65% were seen once. Sample: intraepithelial lymphocytes from the gut. The receptors were sampled from a woman aged 25 to 39 without celiac disease. The CDR3 runs from the conserved cysteine through the conserved F or W. Fields, in order: D gene, clone size, CDR3 length, J gene, V gene, CDR3 protein, CDR3 DNA. D genes are given only for firm matches. A row's size may be missing; if present it is once, few, many or a size class.

- | few | 15 | TRBJ2-7 | TRBV30 | CASSGGDGVSYEQYF | TGTGCCTCCTCAGGAGGGGATGGGGTCTCCTACGAGCAGTACTTC
TRBD1 | - | 15 | TRBJ1-2 | TRBV18 | CASSRPGQGNYGYTF | TGTGCCAGCTCTCGCCCTGGACAGGGGAACTATGGCTACACCTTC
TRBD1 | - | 18 | TRBJ1-4 | TRBV2 | CAINELLGTGSFNEKLFF | TGTGCCATCAACGAACTTCTCGGGACAGGGTCCTTTAATGAAAAACTGTTTTTT
TRBD2 | - | 13 | TRBJ2-5 | TRBV18 | CASSPGLEETQYF | TGTGCCAGCTCACCCGGACTAGAAGAGACCCAGTACTTC
- | - | 14 | TRBJ2-3 | TRBV19 | CASNRGLRADTQYF | TGTGCCAGTAATCGGGGGTTGAGGGCAGATACGCAGTATTTT
TRBD1 | - | 15 | TRBJ2-7 | TRBV4-1 | CASSLGTGDAHEQYF | TGCGCCAGCAGCCTCGGGACAGGGGACGCGCACGAGCAGTACTTC
- | - | 13 | TRBJ1-1 | TRBV5-1 | CASSLGWGRWAFF | TGCGCCAGCAGCTTGGGGTGGGGGCGCTGGGCTTTCTTT
TRBD2 | few | 16 | TRBJ2-2 | TRBV6-1 | CASSDLAGALTGELFF | TGTGCCAGCAGTGACTTAGCGGGGGCCTTAACCGGGGAGCTGTTTTTT
- | few | 17 | TRBJ1-2 | TRBV27 | CASSLWKSPQVTYGYTF | TGTGCCAGCAGTTTATGGAAAAGCCCCCAGGTAACGTATGGCTACACCTTC
TRBD2 | - | 17 | TRBJ2-2 | TRBV28 | CASSASSGRVNTGELFF | TGTGCCAGCAGTGCCTCGTCGGGGAGGGTGAACACCGGGGAGCTGTTTTTT
- | few | 16 | TRBJ2-5 | TRBV21-1 | CASSSSTGGLLETQYF | TGTGCCAGCAGCTCGAGTACAGGGGGGCTTCTAGAGACCCAGTACTTC
TRBD1 | large | 16 | TRBJ2-5 | TRBV5-5 | CASSLRQGAVVGTQYF | TGTGCCAGCAGCTTACGACAGGGGGCTGTAGTCGGGACCCAGTACTTC
TRBD2 | - | 15 | TRBJ2-7 | TRBV27 | CASRGLAGGPYEQYF | TGTGCCAGCAGGGGACTAGCGGGGGGTCCCTACGAGCAGTACTTC
TRBD1 | few | 15 | TRBJ2-7 | TRBV6-1 | CASSEGQGASYEQYF | TGTGCCAGCAGTGAAGGGCAGGGGGCGTCCTACGAGCAGTACTTC
- | few | 17 | TRBJ1-6 | TRBV4-2 | CASSLGDGSSYNSPLHF | TGTGCCAGCAGCTTGGGGGACGGGAGCTCCTATAATTCACCCCTCCACTTT
- | few | 13 | TRBJ1-1 | TRBV28 | CASLEFMNTEAFF | TGTGCCAGCCTGGAGTTCATGAACACTGAAGCTTTCTTT
- | few | 13 | TRBJ2-7 | TRBV6-1 | CASSEEAGIEQYF | TGTGCCAGCAGTGAAGAGGCAGGGATCGAGCAGTACTTC
- | - | 15 | TRBJ2-2 | TRBV30 | CAWNGLRQVTGELFF | TGTGCCTGGAACGGGTTGCGACAGGTCACCGGGGAGCTGTTTTTT
TRBD1 | - | 16 | TRBJ2-5 | TRBV28 | CASSPQEGARWETQYF | TGTGCCAGCAGTCCCCAAGAGGGGGCGAGGTGGGAGACCCAGTACTTC
TRBD1 | - | 15 | TRBJ1-6 | TRBV6-1 | CASRSGQGNNSPLHF | TGTGCCAGCAGGAGTGGACAGGGGAACAATTCACCCCTCCACTTT
TRBD1 | - | 15 | TRBJ2-7 | TRBV5-1 | CASSPNRGQFYEQYF | TGCGCCAGCAGCCCCAACAGGGGCCAATTCTACGAGCAGTACTTT
TRBD1 | - | 15 | TRBJ1-1 | TRBV15 | CATSGQGALNTEAFF | TGTGCCACCAGCGGACAGGGCGCCTTGAACACTGAAGCTTTCTTT
TRBD1 | medium-sized | 15 | TRBJ2-7 | TRBV18 | CASSAPGTGTYEQYF | TGTGCCAGCTCAGCACCCGGGACAGGGACCTACGAGCAGTACTTC
- | few | 14 | TRBJ1-5 | TRBV7-9 | CASSRDRSNQPQHF | TGTGCCAGCAGCAGAGACAGGAGCAATCAGCCCCAGCATTTT
- | - | 15 | TRBJ2-3 | TRBV6-1 | CASSASRAGADTQYF | TGTGCCAGCAGTGCGAGCAGGGCAGGTGCAGATACGCAGTATTTT
- | - | 17 | TRBJ1-6 | TRBV5-1 | CASSLGDWGSYNSPLHF | TGCGCCAGCAGCTTGGGGGACTGGGGTTCCTATAATTCACCCCTCCACTTT
- | - | 14 | TRBJ2-1 | TRBV27 | CASSIGGSYNEQFF | TGTGCCAGCAGTATAGGGGGCTCCTACAATGAGCAGTTCTTC
TRBD2 | few | 15 | TRBJ2-5 | TRBV2 | CASRLASGEGETQYF | TGTGCCAGCAGGCTTGCTAGCGGGGAGGGAGAGACCCAGTACTTC
TRBD1 | few | 15 | TRBJ2-7 | TRBV6-1 | CASSEGQGASYEQYF | TGTGCCAGCAGTGAAGGACAGGGGGCTTCCTACGAGCAGTACTTC
- | - | 13 | TRBJ1-6 | TRBV30 | CAWSGQSDSPLHF | TGTGCCTGGAGTGGACAGTCCGATTCACCCCTCCACTTT
- | few | 17 | TRBJ1-6 | TRBV5-4 | CASSLGDGSSYNPPLRF | TGTGCCAGCAGCTTGGGGGACGGGAGCTCCTATAATCCTCCCCTCCGCTTT
- | many | 17 | TRBJ1-6 | TRBV7-9 | CASSLGDGSSYNSPLHF | TGTGCCAGCAGCTTGGGGGACGGGAGCTCCTATAATTCACCCCTCCACTTT
TRBD1 | once | 13 | TRBJ2-1 | TRBV27 | CASKRDRNNEQFF | TGTGCCAGCAAACGGGACAGAAACAATGAGCAGTTCTTC
- | - | 17 | TRBJ1-2 | TRBV9 | CASSVDPSRGANYGYTF | TGTGCCAGCAGCGTAGATCCATCCCGGGGAGCTAACTATGGCTACACCTTC
- | - | 15 | TRBJ1-1 | TRBV5-8 | CASSLDNRVNTEAFF | TGTGCCAGCAGCTTGGATAACAGGGTGAACACTGAAGCTTTCTTT
- | - | 13 | TRBJ1-4 | TRBV5-6 | CASSRWGAEKLFF | TGTGCCAGCAGCCGATGGGGAGCTGAAAAACTGTTTTTT
- | few | 17 | TRBJ1-6 | TRBV7-5 | CASSLGDGSSYNSPLHF | TGTGCCAGCAGCTTGGGGGACGGGAGCTCCTATAATTCACCCCTCCACTTT